This T cell receptor beta chain was captured in a study of cytomegalovirus exposure and HLA in healthy donors. The study's findings and limits: TCR beta sequences numbering about 17,000 were associated with HLA alleles at 0.05 false discovery rate in a later analysis. Across donors, most TCRs were seen rarely, yet some public ones were widespread.

A word on this clone: The antigen is not known.

The PCR was carried out with 60 Vbeta primers and 13 Jbeta primers. Method: immunoSEQ multiplex PCR; TCRdb's copy keeps in-frame clones and lacks some. The sample holds around 120,000 clones; 70% to 85% are singletons and the top ten take under 2%. The V gene's germline CDR1 is SGHRS and CDR2 YFSETQ. V was shortened by 2 bases and J by 0 bases, with 14 bases between the two germline ends. The CDR3 has 16 amino acids. This receptor was taken from a boy between 10 and 17 years old in good health and CMV-seronegative. The sequenced sample was PBMCs. V gene TRBV5-1 combines with J gene TRBJ1-1; D may be TRBD1 (5 bases). The CDR3 DNA sequence: TGCGCCAGCAGCTTTATTTTTGGGGCGGTGAACACTGAAGCTTTCTTT. It translates to CASSFIFGAVNTEAFF.